This is a list of T cell receptor beta chains from one sample in a study of blood T cell repertoires in COVID-19. Method: immunoSEQ multiplex PCR; TCRdb's copy keeps in-frame clones and lacks some. The table has 150,000 to 200,000 clones, over 80% seen once. The sample was peripheral blood. These receptor sequences come from a woman younger than 45 with acute or convalescent COVID-19. Both conserved end residues are part of each CDR3. The D gene is left open where the match is weak. A clone size is listed for some rows: how often the clone was seen (once, few, many), or a class if it is expanded.

J: TRBJ1-3
size: NA
V: TRBV7-6
D: NA
CDR3: CASSLAASSGNTIYF
DNA: TGTGCCAGCAGCTTGGCGGCAAGCTCTGGAAACACCATATATTTT

J: TRBJ1-1
size: NA
V: TRBV3-1/TRBV3-2
D: TRBD1
CDR3: CASSRTGSGNTEAFF
DNA: TGTGCCAGCAGTCGGACAGGTTCTGGGAACACTGAAGCTTTCTTT

J: TRBJ1-5
size: NA
V: TRBV7-8
D: NA
CDR3: CASSLGRQRTNPSNQPQHF
DNA: TGTGCCAGCAGCTTAGGCCGACAGCGCACAAACCCTAGCAATCAGCCCCAGCATTTT

J: TRBJ2-5
size: NA
V: TRBV7-9
D: NA
CDR3: CASSLGRQETQYF
DNA: TGTGCCAGCAGCCTGGGCCGTCAAGAGACCCAGTACTTC

J: TRBJ2-2
size: NA
V: TRBV19
D: NA
CDR3: CASSITRLLNTGELFF
DNA: TGTGCCAGTAGTATTACGCGGTTATTAAACACCGGGGAGCTGTTTTTT

J: TRBJ1-2
size: NA
V: TRBV5-1
D: NA
CDR3: CASSPFLGGRNYGYTF
DNA: TGCGCCAGCAGCCCCTTCCTGGGGGGACGGAACTATGGCTACACCTTC

J: TRBJ1-1
size: NA
V: TRBV6-5
D: NA
CDR3: CASIRGGVMNTEAFF
DNA: TGTGCCAGCATCCGAGGCGGGGTTATGAACACTGAAGCTTTCTTT

J: TRBJ2-3
size: NA
V: TRBV30
D: NA
CDR3: CAWSVGASGRQYF
DNA: TGTGCCTGGAGTGTAGGCGCGTCGGGGAGGCAGTATTTT

J: TRBJ1-1
size: NA
V: TRBV7-3
D: NA
CDR3: CASSPYKGRAFF
DNA: TGTGCCAGCAGCCCCTATAAGGGGAGGGCTTTCTTT

J: TRBJ1-2
size: few
V: TRBV5-1
D: TRBD1
CDR3: CASSETGERGYTF
DNA: TGCGCCAGCAGCGAGACAGGGGAGCGTGGCTACACCTTC